Listed below are T cell receptor beta chains from one sample, sequenced in a study of blood T cell repertoires in COVID-19. Generated by immunoSEQ multiplex PCR, the TCRdb table keeps only in-frame clones and is missing some. This table holds some 300,000 clones, roughly 89% found once. The sequencing input was PBMCs or T cells enriched from blood (not recorded which). All receptors derive from a woman aged 45-60 years who had been exposed to COVID-19. Both conserved end residues are part of each CDR3. The order of the fields is D gene, V gene, J gene, clone size, CDR3 DNA, CDR3 protein. The D gene is left open where the match is weak. Part of the rows lack a size; the others show once, few, many or a class for expanded clones.

d_gene: .; v_gene: TRBV10-3; j_gene: TRBJ2-1; abundance: .; CDR3nt: TGTGCCAGCCGGGGGGCCGGGACAGGTGAGCAGTTCTTC; CDR3aa: CASRGAGTGEQFF
d_gene: TRBD1; v_gene: TRBV5-4; j_gene: TRBJ1-1; abundance: .; CDR3nt: TGTGCCAGCAGCTTGGAATTGACAGGGGTTGGGGAAGGAGCTTTCTTT; CDR3aa: CASSLELTGVGEGAFF
d_gene: TRBD2; v_gene: TRBV4-1; j_gene: TRBJ2-1; abundance: once; CDR3nt: TGCGCCAGCAGCGGGGGACTACCCTATTACAATGAGCAGTTCTTC; CDR3aa: CASSGGLPYYNEQFF
d_gene: TRBD1; v_gene: TRBV25-1; j_gene: TRBJ2-7; abundance: .; CDR3nt: TGTGCCAGCAGAGGGACAGGGGGTGGGTACGAGCAGTACTTC; CDR3aa: CASRGTGGGYEQYF
d_gene: TRBD1; v_gene: TRBV7-2; j_gene: TRBJ1-2; abundance: .; CDR3nt: TGTGCCAGCAGCCCCGGGACAGATTATGGCTACACCTTC; CDR3aa: CASSPGTDYGYTF
d_gene: TRBD1; v_gene: TRBV5-1; j_gene: TRBJ1-2; abundance: .; CDR3nt: TGCGCCAGCAGCCGGGACAGGGCTTGGGATGGCTACACCTTC; CDR3aa: CASSRDRAWDGYTF
d_gene: .; v_gene: TRBV11-2; j_gene: TRBJ2-7; abundance: .; CDR3nt: TGTGCCAGCAGCCAAACAATTTACGAGCAGTACTTC; CDR3aa: CASSQTIYEQYF
d_gene: TRBD2; v_gene: TRBV28; j_gene: TRBJ2-1; abundance: .; CDR3nt: TGTGCCAGCCGTCTGGGACTAGCGGACTACAATGAGCAGTTCTTC; CDR3aa: CASRLGLADYNEQFF
d_gene: .; v_gene: TRBV18; j_gene: TRBJ1-5; abundance: .; CDR3nt: TGTGCCAGCTCACCTTTCCGACATGAGAGCAATCAGCCCCAGCATTTT; CDR3aa: CASSPFRHESNQPQHF
d_gene: .; v_gene: TRBV4-1; j_gene: TRBJ1-1; abundance: .; CDR3nt: TGCGCCAGCAGCCTCGGAGGACAGTTGAACACTGAAGCTTTCTTT; CDR3aa: CASSLGGQLNTEAFF
d_gene: TRBD1; v_gene: TRBV14; j_gene: TRBJ2-1; abundance: .; CDR3nt: TGTGCCAGCAGCCAGGACAGGCGGAGCTCCTACAATGAGCAGTTCTTC; CDR3aa: CASSQDRRSSYNEQFF
d_gene: .; v_gene: TRBV19; j_gene: TRBJ1-5; abundance: .; CDR3nt: TGTGCCAGTAGTATAAGTTCGCGGCAGAATCAGCCCCAGCATTTT; CDR3aa: CASSISSRQNQPQHF
d_gene: TRBD2; v_gene: TRBV7-8; j_gene: TRBJ2-3; abundance: .; CDR3nt: TGTGCCAGCAGCTTAGGCCCGGGGGGGAGCACAGATACGCAGTATTTT; CDR3aa: CASSLGPGGSTDTQYF
d_gene: TRBD1; v_gene: TRBV28; j_gene: TRBJ1-2; abundance: .; CDR3nt: TGTGCCAGCCGGGGGACAGGGGTCCCCTATGGCTACACCTTC; CDR3aa: CASRGTGVPYGYTF
d_gene: TRBD1; v_gene: TRBV5-4; j_gene: TRBJ2-7; abundance: .; CDR3nt: TGTGCCAGCAGCGTAGGGGGACAGGGGCACTACGAGCAGTACTTC; CDR3aa: CASSVGGQGHYEQYF
d_gene: .; v_gene: TRBV9; j_gene: TRBJ1-4; abundance: .; CDR3nt: TGTGCCAGCAGCGTAGACGGGGGAGGGACTAATGAAAAACTGTTTTTT; CDR3aa: CASSVDGGGTNEKLFF
d_gene: TRBD2; v_gene: TRBV9; j_gene: TRBJ2-5; abundance: .; CDR3nt: TGTGCCAGCAGCGTAATGGGACTAGCGGGTGTTGAGACCCAGTACTTC; CDR3aa: CASSVMGLAGVETQYF
d_gene: .; v_gene: TRBV27; j_gene: TRBJ1-2; abundance: .; CDR3nt: TGTGCCAGCAGTTTATCGGGAGGGTCTGGCTACACCTTC; CDR3aa: CASSLSGGSGYTF
d_gene: .; v_gene: TRBV20-1; j_gene: TRBJ2-5; abundance: .; CDR3nt: TGCAGTGCTTCACAAGAGACCCAGTACTTC; CDR3aa: CSASQETQYF
d_gene: .; v_gene: TRBV3-1/TRBV3-2; j_gene: TRBJ2-7; abundance: .; CDR3nt: TGTGCCAGCAGCCAAGGGGGGCAGATCACCTCCTACGAGCAGTACTTC; CDR3aa: CASSQGGQITSYEQYF
d_gene: TRBD2; v_gene: TRBV28; j_gene: TRBJ2-1; abundance: .; CDR3nt: TGTGCCAGCAGTTTCACCGGGACTAGCGGGGGTGGGCAGTTCTTC; CDR3aa: CASSFTGTSGGGQFF
d_gene: .; v_gene: TRBV19; j_gene: TRBJ2-3; abundance: .; CDR3nt: TGTGCCAGCCGGGGGGCCGCGACAGATACGCAGTATTTT; CDR3aa: CASRGAATDTQYF
d_gene: TRBD1; v_gene: TRBV28; j_gene: TRBJ1-1; abundance: .; CDR3nt: TGTGCCAGCAGTAGATACAGGGGAGCGAACACTGAAGCTTTCTTT; CDR3aa: CASSRYRGANTEAFF
d_gene: .; v_gene: TRBV2; j_gene: TRBJ1-2; abundance: .; CDR3nt: TGTGCCAGCAGCAGTAACGGGTATTCAGAGGGCTACACCTTC; CDR3aa: CASSSNGYSEGYTF
d_gene: .; v_gene: TRBV14; j_gene: TRBJ2-3; abundance: .; CDR3nt: TGTGCCAGCAGCCAAGTTGGTCTTAGGGGGACAGATACGCAGTATTTT; CDR3aa: CASSQVGLRGTDTQYF
d_gene: .; v_gene: TRBV4-2; j_gene: TRBJ2-7; abundance: few; CDR3nt: TGTGCCAGCAGCCAAGCCTCCTCCTACGAGCAGTACTTC; CDR3aa: CASSQASSYEQYF
d_gene: TRBD1; v_gene: TRBV19; j_gene: TRBJ2-2; abundance: .; CDR3nt: TGTGCCAGTAGTATGCGGACAGGGGCCACCGGGGAGCTGTTTTTT; CDR3aa: CASSMRTGATGELFF
d_gene: TRBD1; v_gene: TRBV7-6; j_gene: TRBJ2-7; abundance: .; CDR3nt: TGTGCCAGCAGCCACTCGGGACAGGGAGCTAACGAGCAGTACTTC; CDR3aa: CASSHSGQGANEQYF
d_gene: TRBD1; v_gene: TRBV5-8; j_gene: TRBJ1-6; abundance: .; CDR3nt: TGTGCCAGCAGCAGGGGGACAGCTGCAAATAATTCACCCCTCCACTTT; CDR3aa: CASSRGTAANNSPLHF
d_gene: .; v_gene: TRBV4-2; j_gene: TRBJ2-7; abundance: few; CDR3nt: TGTGCCAGCAGCCCTGGACTCAACTCCTACGAGCAGTACTTC; CDR3aa: CASSPGLNSYEQYF
d_gene: .; v_gene: TRBV7-2; j_gene: TRBJ2-7; abundance: .; CDR3nt: TGTGCCAGCAGACCCCGGTTTGACAGAGCCTACGAGCAGTACTTC; CDR3aa: CASRPRFDRAYEQYF
d_gene: .; v_gene: TRBV15; j_gene: TRBJ1-2; abundance: once; CDR3nt: TGTGCCACCAGCCCCCGGACAGAATCCGGCTACACCTTC; CDR3aa: CATSPRTESGYTF
d_gene: .; v_gene: TRBV29-1; j_gene: TRBJ1-1; abundance: few; CDR3nt: TGCAGCGTTGAAGGGGTTTTTTCTCGGGGCACTGAAGCTTTCTTT; CDR3aa: CSVEGVFSRGTEAFF
d_gene: .; v_gene: TRBV3-1/TRBV3-2; j_gene: TRBJ1-6; abundance: .; CDR3nt: TGTGCCGGCAGTCCTAACCCAGGGTCACCCCTCCACTTT; CDR3aa: CAGSPNPGSPLHF
d_gene: TRBD2; v_gene: TRBV18; j_gene: TRBJ2-5; abundance: .; CDR3nt: TGTGCCAGCTCACCATCGCCGGGACTAGCGGGGGGGACCCAGTACTTC; CDR3aa: CASSPSPGLAGGTQYF
d_gene: TRBD1; v_gene: TRBV5-5; j_gene: TRBJ2-2; abundance: .; CDR3nt: TGTGCCAGCAGCTTAGAGGGGGCCACCGGGGAGCTGTTTTTT; CDR3aa: CASSLEGATGELFF
d_gene: .; v_gene: TRBV7-9; j_gene: TRBJ1-2; abundance: .; CDR3nt: TGTGCCAGCAGCTCCGACACCTATGGCTACACCTTC; CDR3aa: CASSSDTYGYTF
d_gene: TRBD1; v_gene: TRBV6-1; j_gene: TRBJ2-1; abundance: .; CDR3nt: TGTGCCAGCAGTGGAGGGACAGGGGTTACCTACAATGAGCAGTTCTTC; CDR3aa: CASSGGTGVTYNEQFF
d_gene: TRBD2; v_gene: TRBV19; j_gene: TRBJ2-7; abundance: once; CDR3nt: TGTGCCAGTAGTATCGGCACAGGCGGGGGACTCGAGCAGTACTTC; CDR3aa: CASSIGTGGGLEQYF
d_gene: TRBD1; v_gene: TRBV30; j_gene: TRBJ1-5; abundance: .; CDR3nt: TGTGCCTGGACCTCGGGACAGGGGACTCAGCCCCAGCATTTT; CDR3aa: CAWTSGQGTQPQHF
d_gene: .; v_gene: TRBV14; j_gene: TRBJ2-3; abundance: .; CDR3nt: TGTGCCAGCAGCCTCAGCCGAGTCAGGGCAGATACGCAGTATTTT; CDR3aa: CASSLSRVRADTQYF
d_gene: .; v_gene: TRBV29-1; j_gene: TRBJ1-2; abundance: .; CDR3nt: TGCAGCGTCGAGGGGAGGGAAGAGGGCTACACCTTC; CDR3aa: CSVEGREEGYTF
d_gene: TRBD1; v_gene: TRBV4-1; j_gene: TRBJ2-1; abundance: .; CDR3nt: TGCGCCAGCAGCTCGGACAGGGACCGCGAAATTGAGCAGTTCTTC; CDR3aa: CASSSDRDREIEQFF